Listed below are T cell receptor beta chains from one sample, sequenced in a study of cytomegalovirus exposure and HLA in healthy donors. This table comes from immunoSEQ multiplex PCR, and its TCRdb copy is limited to in-frame clones, with some not included. In the table there are approximately 180,000 clones, about 70% of which are singletons. The specimen sequenced was PBMCs. The receptors originated from a woman between 25 and 40 years old in good health and CMV-seronegative. The CDR3 runs from the conserved cysteine through the conserved F or W. The D gene is left open where the match is weak. Some rows have no size entry. The others give once, few or many, or a class for an expanded clone.

CDR3 length,D gene,V gene,clone size,J gene,CDR3 protein,CDR3 DNA
15,NA,TRBV18,NA,TRBJ1-3,CASSPMQGHRNTIYF,TGTGCCAGCTCACCAATGCAGGGTCATAGAAACACCATATATTTT
14,NA,TRBV9,NA,TRBJ1-4,CASSGPGYGEKLFF,TGTGCCAGCAGCGGGCCGGGGTACGGCGAAAAACTGTTTTTT
16,NA,TRBV9,NA,TRBJ1-2,CASSVSREALNYGYTF,TGTGCCAGCAGCGTATCCAGGGAGGCCCTTAACTATGGCTACACCTTC
12,TRBD1,TRBV6-1,NA,TRBJ2-3,CASGTGEKTQYF,TGTGCCAGCGGTACAGGGGAGAAGACGCAGTATTTT
17,TRBD2,TRBV5-1,few,TRBJ2-3,CASSWLTSGASTDTQYF,TGCGCCAGCAGCTGGTTGACTAGCGGGGCATCCACAGATACGCAGTATTTT
16,TRBD2,TRBV7-9,NA,TRBJ2-1,CSSSPRTSGSFNEQFF,TGTTCCAGCAGCCCTAGGACTAGCGGGAGTTTCAATGAGCAGTTCTTC
13,TRBD2,TRBV30,NA,TRBJ2-1,CAWSGLAGDWQFF,TGTGCCTGGAGTGGACTAGCGGGAGATTGGCAGTTCTTC
16,NA,TRBV4-3,few,TRBJ2-2,CASSRFPTDNTGELFF,TGCGCCAGCAGCCGGTTTCCTACAGATAACACCGGGGAGCTGTTTTTT
17,NA,TRBV4-1,NA,TRBJ1-5,CASSQGPGQPSNQPQHF,TGCGCCAGCAGCCAAGGTCCGGGACAACCTAGCAATCAGCCCCAGCATTTT
15,NA,TRBV27,NA,TRBJ2-7,CASSRDISVFYEQYF,TGTGCCAGCAGCCGGGACATATCGGTCTTCTACGAGCAGTACTTC
18,TRBD2,TRBV18,NA,TRBJ2-3,CASSPRPSGGANLDTQYF,TGTGCCAGCTCACCACGTCCTAGCGGGGGGGCAAATTTAGATACGCAGTATTTT
15,NA,TRBV5-4,NA,TRBJ2-3,CASSPTSSSTDTQYF,TGTGCCAGCAGCCCTACTAGCAGTAGCACAGATACGCAGTATTTT
15,TRBD2,TRBV5-1,few,TRBJ2-3,CASSLAGGHGDTQYF,TGCGCCAGCAGCTTAGCGGGGGGGCATGGAGATACGCAGTATTTT
14,TRBD2,TRBV10-3,once,TRBJ2-3,CAIMGTSGVDTQYF,TGTGCCATCATGGGGACTAGCGGGGTAGATACGCAGTATTTT
15,TRBD2,TRBV6-6,few,TRBJ2-7,CASSYSASPGGEQYF,TGTGCCAGCAGTTACTCGGCGTCCCCGGGGGGGGAGCAGTACTTC
18,NA,TRBV27,few,TRBJ2-2,CASSLNPRGGLAAGELFF,TGTGCCAGCAGTTTAAACCCCCGGGGAGGCTTGGCGGCCGGGGAGCTGTTTTTT
16,TRBD2,TRBV4-3,NA,TRBJ2-1,CASSRTGLAKNNEQFF,TGCGCCAGCAGCCGAACGGGACTAGCCAAAAACAATGAGCAGTTCTTC
16,TRBD2,TRBV15,NA,TRBJ2-7,CATSKTGLAGSYEQYF,TGTGCCACCAGCAAGACCGGACTAGCGGGATCCTACGAGCAGTACTTC
15,TRBD1,TRBV28,once,TRBJ1-3,CASSLRGQGRNTIYF,TGTGCCAGCAGTTTACGTGGACAGGGCCGAAACACCATATATTTT
14,TRBD1,TRBV18,NA,TRBJ1-1,CASSPTRGRTEAFF,TGTGCCAGCTCACCAACCAGGGGGCGAACTGAAGCTTTCTTT
13,TRBD1,TRBV30,NA,TRBJ1-5,CAWSRQGGKPQHF,TGTGCCTGGAGTAGACAGGGGGGCAAGCCCCAGCATTTT
16,TRBD1,TRBV5-4,NA,TRBJ1-1,CASSSFRDSPNTEAFF,TGTGCCAGCAGCTCTTTCCGGGACAGTCCGAACACTGAAGCTTTCTTT
14,TRBD2,TRBV27,NA,TRBJ2-2,CASKLAGMVGELFF,TGTGCCAGTAAACTAGCGGGAATGGTCGGGGAGCTGTTTTTT
17,NA,TRBV27,NA,TRBJ2-2,CVSSWGTMEGIAGELFF,TGTGTCAGCAGTTGGGGAACTATGGAGGGAATAGCCGGGGAGCTGTTTTTT
11,NA,TRBV7-9,NA,TRBJ2-7,CASGVPDEQYF,TGTGCCAGCGGAGTCCCGGACGAGCAGTACTTC
14,TRBD1,TRBV29-1,few,TRBJ1-1,CSVRRGQGYTEAFF,TGCAGCGTTAGGAGGGGACAGGGATACACTGAAGCTTTCTTT
11,NA,TRBV7-2,few,TRBJ2-3,CASSWSDTQYF,TGTGCCAGCAGCTGGAGCGATACGCAGTATTTT
15,TRBD2,TRBV11-2,few,TRBJ2-7,CASSLGGRKGVEQYF,TGTGCCAGCAGCCTCGGCGGGAGGAAGGGAGTCGAGCAGTACTTC
12,TRBD1,TRBV9,few,TRBJ1-2,CASSTRTGTHTF,TGTGCCAGCAGCACCCGGACAGGGACCCACACCTTC
14,TRBD2,TRBV27,NA,TRBJ2-1,CASSGLAVRNEQFF,TGTGCCAGCAGTGGACTAGCGGTGAGAAATGAGCAGTTCTTC
16,NA,TRBV11-1,NA,TRBJ1-1,CASSRLLQSGSTEAFF,TGTGCCAGCAGTCGCCTCTTACAGAGCGGGAGCACTGAAGCTTTCTTT
14,NA,TRBV6-6,NA,TRBJ1-5,CASSVTGMVEPQHF,TGTGCCAGCAGCGTTACAGGGATGGTGGAGCCCCAGCATTTT
17,NA,TRBV6-1,NA,TRBJ1-2,CASSASRDTARAYGYTF,TGTGCCAGCAGTGCAAGCCGGGACACGGCCAGGGCCTATGGCTACACCTTC
17,NA,TRBV11-1,NA,TRBJ1-2,CASSDNRGGATNYGYTF,TGTGCCAGCAGCGACAATAGGGGGGGCGCGACCAACTATGGCTACACCTTC
19,TRBD1,TRBV2,NA,TRBJ1-6,CASSEALPGQRYRNSPLHF,TGTGCCAGCAGTGAAGCGCTTCCGGGACAGCGATACCGAAATTCACCCCTCCACTTT
11,TRBD1,TRBV5-1,NA,TRBJ2-7,CASTQGYEQYF,TGCGCCAGCACACAGGGGTACGAGCAGTACTTC
15,TRBD2,TRBV7-8,NA,TRBJ2-3,CASSPRGGLEDTQYF,TGTGCCAGCAGCCCCCGGGGGGGCTTGGAAGATACGCAGTATTTT
15,NA,TRBV9,NA,TRBJ1-4,CASSDSGASNEKLFF,TGTGCCAGCAGCGACTCGGGAGCTTCTAATGAAAAACTGTTTTTT
16,NA,TRBV11-2,few,TRBJ2-5,CASSLVVGQGGETQYF,TGTGCCAGCAGCTTAGTAGTAGGACAGGGAGGGGAGACCCAGTACTTC
17,TRBD2,TRBV5-6,few,TRBJ2-7,CASSSLGLAGIGNEQYF,TGTGCCAGCAGCTCCCTGGGACTAGCGGGAATAGGCAACGAGCAGTACTTC
17,NA,TRBV7-9,NA,TRBJ2-2,CASSLDAVRANTGELFF,TGTGCCAGCAGCTTAGACGCCGTCCGCGCGAACACCGGGGAGCTGTTTTTT
13,NA,TRBV5-1,NA,TRBJ2-7,CASTLGDSYEQYF,TGCGCCAGCACATTGGGGGACTCCTACGAGCAGTACTTC
14,NA,TRBV2,once,TRBJ1-2,CASSDLGQGYGYTF,TGTGCCAGCAGTGACCTGGGGCAAGGCTATGGCTACACCTTC
18,TRBD2,TRBV7-9,NA,TRBJ2-1,CASSLLWGLAGTYNEQFF,TGTGCCAGCAGCTTACTTTGGGGACTAGCGGGGACGTACAATGAGCAGTTCTTC
16,TRBD1,TRBV5-1,NA,TRBJ2-4,CASSLVAGGGWDIQYF,TGCGCCAGCAGCTTGGTGGCAGGGGGCGGTTGGGACATTCAGTACTTC
17,NA,TRBV19,few,TRBJ1-2,CATQGWGAGPANYGYTF,TGTGCCACCCAGGGGTGGGGCGCGGGCCCGGCTAACTATGGCTACACCTTC
14,NA,TRBV7-2,NA,TRBJ1-1,CASSITGFGTEAFF,TGTGCCAGCAGCATCACAGGGTTTGGCACTGAAGCTTTCTTT
13,NA,TRBV11-2,NA,TRBJ1-4,CASSLGAAEKLFF,TGTGCCAGCAGCTTAGGGGCAGCTGAAAAACTGTTTTTT
13,TRBD1,TRBV19,NA,TRBJ1-2,CASRGDRAGGYTF,TGTGCCAGTAGAGGGGACAGGGCCGGCGGCTACACCTTC